Each of the 15 T cell receptor beta chains below was sequenced from the same sample in a study of CD4 and CD8 cells across lung adenocarcinoma regions. TCRdb reprocessed the PCR reads via MiXCR and lists one record per CDR3 protein. The repertoire holds about 11,000 distinct CDR3 sequences, with around 50% as singletons. The sample was CD8+ T cells from the center of a lung tumor. The receptors shown here come from a female donor with lung adenocarcinoma. The CD4 and CD8 labels of this study may be unreliable.

This clonotype showed up just once. V is TRBV27 and J is TRBJ2-1, with 7 bases lining up with TRBD2. The J call may be mistaken, given a closer DNA end match to TRBJ2-7. This CDR3 has 15 amino acids. In germline, CDR1 is MNHEY, CDR2 SMNVEV (reference sequence). The CDR3 spells CASSLRLGGLYEQYF. As DNA, the CDR3 is TGTGCCAGCAGTTTAAGGCTGGGAGGGCTCTACGAGCAGTACTTC.

Of note for this clonotype: One end of the junction fails to match germline, which may point to a read error. The V and J genes are TRBV6-1 and TRBJ2-3; D possibly corresponds to TRBD2 (6 bases). Germline V CDR1 and CDR2: MNHNS, SASEGT. The CDR3 extends over 14 amino acids. The CDR3 loop reads CGSRGIGAKDTQYF. Here the CDR3 DNA reads TGTGGCAGCCGGGGGATAGGGGCCAAAGACACGCAGTATTTT.

This clonotype was observed a handful of times. This could be a read error, since a much larger clone is one nucleotide away. The V and J genes are TRBV6-1 and TRBJ2-1; TRBD2 matches 8 bases. V lost 6 bases and J lost 10; bases outside the gene matches: 26. CDR3 length: 19 amino acids. Germline loops: CDR1 MNHNS, CDR2 SASEGT. CDR3 sequence: CASSPLRGGGSANPYEQFF. DNA for the CDR3: TGTGCCAGCAGCCCCCTTCGGGGGGGGGGGTCCGCGAACCCCTACGAGCAGTTCTTC.

V and J are TRBV20-1 and TRBJ2-1, with D possibly matching TRBD1 (5 bases). The germline V gene encodes CDR1 DFQATT and CDR2 SNEGSKA (reference sequence). The CDR3 is 11 amino acids. Trimming stripped 3 bases from V and 5 bases from J, with 5 bases between. The CDR3 reads CSARTDNEQFF. In nucleotides, the CDR3 is TGCAGTGCTAGGACAGACAATGAGCAGTTCTTC.

V gene TRBV6-1 combines with J gene TRBJ2-5, with a possible D match to TRBD2 (6 bases). The CDR3 sequence is 15 residues long. CDR1 is MNHNS and CDR2 is SASEGT in the germline V gene. Trimming removed 7 bases from V and 4 bases from J, with 19 bases in between. The CDR3 nucleotides are TGTGCCAGCACCACGGCAACGGGACTCGGAGAGACCCAGTACTTC. Translating it yields CASTTATGLGETQYF.

CDR3 in amino acids: CAISHETSVHEQFF. The CDR3 bases are TGTGCCATCAGTCATGAGACTAGCGTCCATGAGCAGTTCTTC. This chain connects TRBV10-3 to TRBJ2-1; 8 nucleotides align to TRBD2. This CDR3 is built from 14 residues. Unmatched junction bases numbered 8, after V lost 5 bases and J lost 8 bases. The V gene's germline CDR1 is ENHRY and CDR2 SYGVKD.

The chain carries TRBV6-1 and TRBJ2-3; 9 bases agree with TRBD2. The end of the DNA fits TRBJ2-7 better, so the J call may be wrong. Germline V gene lookup returns CDR1 MNHNS and CDR2 SASEGT. The CDR3 has 16 amino acids. The CDR3 sequence is CASSPSGDPTQETQYF. As DNA, the CDR3 is TGTGCCAGCAGTCCTAGCGGGGACCCAACCCAAGAGACGCAGTACTTC.

Concerning this clonotype itself: Relative to the germline gene, one junction end is altered; a read error may explain this. The chain is built from TRBV6-5 and TRBJ2-1, with 7 bases that match TRBD2. This CDR3 has 15 residues. Germline assignment: CDR1 MNHEY and CDR2 SVGAGI. CDR3 sequence (DNA): TGTGCCAGCAGATTCTCCGGGACTAACGCCAATGAGCAGTTTTTT. Translation gives CASRFSGTNANEQFF.

The rearrangement uses TRBV10-3 and TRBJ2-1; either TRBD1 or TRBD2 may supply D (5 bases each). Germline V gene sequence: CDR1 ENHRY, CDR2 SYGVKD. Between the trimmed V and J ends, which lost 3 bases and 4 bases, there was a span of 10 bases. The CDR3 runs 14 residues. The CDR3 DNA sequence: TGTGCCATCAGTGATGGGGACGGTTACAATGAGCAGTTCTTC. This gives the protein CAISDGDGYNEQFF.

This chain connects TRBV27 to TRBJ2-1, with 8 bases fitting TRBD2. The DNA end favors TRBJ2-7, so the J call may be wrong. The germline CDR1 and CDR2 sequences are MNHEY and SMNVEV (reference sequence). This CDR3 is built from 14 residues. The CDR3 coding sequence is TGTGCCAGCAGTAAAACTAGCGGATCCTACGAGCAGTACTTC. Translated: CASSKTSGSYEQYF.

The CDR3 nucleotides are TGTGCCAGCAGACTACGGGACTACCCCCTTCACGAGCAGTACTTC. This translates into CASRLRDYPLHEQYF. This chain connects TRBV6-1 to TRBJ2-5, with TRBD2 matching 7 bases. The tail of the sequence fits TRBJ2-7 better, so the J call may be wrong. The germline V gene encodes CDR1 MNHNS and CDR2 SASEGT. The CDR3 extends over 15 amino acids.

Ten or more counts support this clonotype. V is TRBV4-1 and J is TRBJ2-5, with 7 bases identical to TRBD2. The germline V gene has CDR1 MGHRA and CDR2 YSYEKL. V gave up 0 bases and J gave up 4 bases; unmatched junction bases: 11. The CDR3 spans 17 residues. CDR3 bases: TGCGCCAGCAGCCAAGAGCCCGGGGGAGGGGTACTAGAGACCCAGTACTTC. This codes for CASSQEPGGGVLETQYF.

The chain employs TRBV4-1 and TRBJ2-1; perhaps TRBD1 as D (6 bases). The V gene's germline CDR1 is MGHRA and CDR2 YSYEKL. The CDR3 is 12 amino acids. V lost 3 bases and J lost 7, with 7 bases in between. Here the CDR3 DNA reads TGCGCCAGCAGCCAGAGGGGGAATGAGCAGTTCTTC. Protein: CASSQRGNEQFF.

This clonotype occurred a few times. The CDR3 reads CASRAGKKSGKNYNEQFF. The CDR3 DNA sequence: TGCGCCAGCAGAGCGGGAAAAAAGAGCGGGAAGAACTACAATGAGCAGTTCTTC. The rearrangement uses TRBV10-2 and TRBJ2-1, with 7 bases lining up with TRBD2. Germline-derived CDR1 and CDR2 are WSHSY and SAAADI. The V gene end was trimmed by 6 bases and the J gene end by 3 bases; junction bases not matched to a gene: 17. The CDR3 totals 18 residues.

The J gene is TRBJ2-5, the V gene TRBV11-1, with 9 bases identical to TRBD1. The germline V gene has CDR1 SGHAT and CDR2 FQDESV (reference sequence). The junction had 1 base not matched to a gene; V was cut back by 1 base and J by 4 bases. CDR3 length: 14 amino acids. CDR3 protein: CASSLDRGRETQYF. The CDR3 DNA reads TGTGCCAGCAGCTTAGACAGGGGGCGAGAGACCCAGTACTTC.